In its sample, the clone carrying this T cell receptor (beta chain) was seen once. What it binds is unknown. The record originates from a study of T cell repertoires in cytomegalovirus infection. Study information: Public TCR beta signature analysis indicated the presence of both CMV infection and matching HLA type.

V gave up 4 bases and J gave up 7 bases, with 14 bases separating them. Germline CDR1 and CDR2: LGHNA and YNFKEQ. This CDR3 comprises 15 residues. Each CDR3 protein gets one entry after TCRdb re-called the reads with MiXCR. The table has about 570,000 distinct CDR3 sequences, 40% seen once. Sequencing used cultured PBMCs, obtained from culture after CMV antigen stimulation. The J gene is TRBJ1-6, the V gene TRBV4-2; no clear D gene. The TCR sequence derives from a human donor in good health (CMV status not recorded). Some clones in this sample may be carry-over from other donors' samples. CDR3 amino acids: CASSLPGERNSPLHF. The CDR3 region has the DNA TGTGCCAGCAGCCTCCCTGGGGAAAGGAATTCACCCCTCCACTTT.